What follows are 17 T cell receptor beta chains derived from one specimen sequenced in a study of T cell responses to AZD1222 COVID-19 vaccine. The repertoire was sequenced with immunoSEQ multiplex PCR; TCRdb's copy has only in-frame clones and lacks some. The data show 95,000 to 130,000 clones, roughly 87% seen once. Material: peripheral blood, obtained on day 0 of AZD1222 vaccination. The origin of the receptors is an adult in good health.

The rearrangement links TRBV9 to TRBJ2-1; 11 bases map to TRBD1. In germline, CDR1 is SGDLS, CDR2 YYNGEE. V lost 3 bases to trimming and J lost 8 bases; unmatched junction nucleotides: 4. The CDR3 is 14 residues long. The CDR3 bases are TGTGCCAGCAGCGAGGACAGGGGGCTCGATGAGCAGTTCTTC. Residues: CASSEDRGLDEQFF.

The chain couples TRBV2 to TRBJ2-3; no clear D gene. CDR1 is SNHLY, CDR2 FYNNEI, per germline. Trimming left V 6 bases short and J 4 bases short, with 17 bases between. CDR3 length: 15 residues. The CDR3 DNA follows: TGTGCCAGCAGATCAGACATTGGTGTTGCAGATACGCAGTATTTT. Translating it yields CASRSDIGVADTQYF.

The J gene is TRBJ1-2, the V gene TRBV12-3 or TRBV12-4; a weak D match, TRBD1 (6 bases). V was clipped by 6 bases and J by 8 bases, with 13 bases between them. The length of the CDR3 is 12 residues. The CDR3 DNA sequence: TGTGCCAGCAGCCTACGGACAGTCGGCTACACCTTC. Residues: CASSLRTVGYTF.

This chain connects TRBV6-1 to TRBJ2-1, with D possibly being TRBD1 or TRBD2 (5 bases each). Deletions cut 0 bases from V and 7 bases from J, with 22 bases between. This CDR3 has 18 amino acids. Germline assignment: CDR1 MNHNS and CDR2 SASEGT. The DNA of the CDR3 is TGTGCCAGCAGTGAAGCGCTCCCATCCGGGACCCTGAGGAATGAGCAGTTCTTC. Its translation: CASSEALPSGTLRNEQFF.

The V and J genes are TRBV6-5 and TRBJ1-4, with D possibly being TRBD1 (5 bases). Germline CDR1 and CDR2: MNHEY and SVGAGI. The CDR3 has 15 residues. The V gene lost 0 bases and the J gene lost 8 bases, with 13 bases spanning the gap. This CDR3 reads CASSYSSGLGEKLFF. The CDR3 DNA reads TGTGCCAGCAGTTACTCGTCAGGGCTCGGGGAAAAACTGTTTTTT.

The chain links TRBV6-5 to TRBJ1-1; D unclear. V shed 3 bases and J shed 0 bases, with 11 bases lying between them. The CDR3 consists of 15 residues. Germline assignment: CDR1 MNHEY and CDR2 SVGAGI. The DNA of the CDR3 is TGTGCCAGCAGTTATCTGGCAAACATGAACACTGAAGCTTTCTTT. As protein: CASSYLANMNTEAFF.

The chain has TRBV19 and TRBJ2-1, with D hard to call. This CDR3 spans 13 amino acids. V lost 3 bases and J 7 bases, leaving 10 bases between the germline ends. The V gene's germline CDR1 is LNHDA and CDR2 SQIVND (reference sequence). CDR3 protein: CASSISHANEQFF. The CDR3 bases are TGTGCCAGTAGTATTTCCCATGCGAATGAGCAGTTCTTC.

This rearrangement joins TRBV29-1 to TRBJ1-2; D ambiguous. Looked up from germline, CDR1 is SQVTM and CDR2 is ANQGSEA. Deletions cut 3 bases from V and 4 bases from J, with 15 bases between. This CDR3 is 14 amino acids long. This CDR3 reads CSVESGPGVYGYTF. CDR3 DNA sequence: TGCAGCGTTGAGTCCGGGCCTGGGGTCTATGGCTACACCTTC.

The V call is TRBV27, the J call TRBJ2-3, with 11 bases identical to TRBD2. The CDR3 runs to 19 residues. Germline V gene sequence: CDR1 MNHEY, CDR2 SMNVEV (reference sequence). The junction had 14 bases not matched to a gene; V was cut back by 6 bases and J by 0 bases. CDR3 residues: CASSPRLAGGPFSTDTQYF. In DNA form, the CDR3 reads TGTGCCAGCAGCCCCCGGTTAGCGGGAGGGCCATTTAGCACAGATACGCAGTATTTT.

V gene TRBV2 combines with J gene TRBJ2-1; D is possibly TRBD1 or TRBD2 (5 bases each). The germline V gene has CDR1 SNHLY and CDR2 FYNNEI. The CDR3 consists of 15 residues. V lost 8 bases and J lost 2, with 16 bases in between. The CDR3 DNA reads TGTGCCAGCTCCAGAGGGACCCCGACCTACAATGAGCAGTTCTTC. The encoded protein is CASSRGTPTYNEQFF.

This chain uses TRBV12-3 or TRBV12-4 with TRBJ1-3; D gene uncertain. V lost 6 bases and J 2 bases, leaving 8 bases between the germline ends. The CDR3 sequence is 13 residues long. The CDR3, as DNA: TGTGCCAGCAGATGGACGGCTGGAAACACCATATATTTT. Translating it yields CASRWTAGNTIYF.

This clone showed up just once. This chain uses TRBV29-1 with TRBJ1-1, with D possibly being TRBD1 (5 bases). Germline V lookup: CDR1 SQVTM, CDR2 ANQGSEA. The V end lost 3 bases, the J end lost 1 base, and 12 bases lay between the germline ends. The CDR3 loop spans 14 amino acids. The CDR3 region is CSVDEVTGNTEAFF. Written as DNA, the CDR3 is TGCAGCGTTGACGAAGTTACAGGGAACACTGAAGCTTTCTTT.

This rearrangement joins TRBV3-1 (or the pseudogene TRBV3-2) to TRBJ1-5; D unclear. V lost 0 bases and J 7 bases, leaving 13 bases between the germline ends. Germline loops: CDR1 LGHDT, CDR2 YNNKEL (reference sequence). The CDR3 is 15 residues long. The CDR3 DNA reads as TGTGCCAGCAGCCAAGATCTTGGAATGGGCCAGCCCCAGCATTTT. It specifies CASSQDLGMGQPQHF.

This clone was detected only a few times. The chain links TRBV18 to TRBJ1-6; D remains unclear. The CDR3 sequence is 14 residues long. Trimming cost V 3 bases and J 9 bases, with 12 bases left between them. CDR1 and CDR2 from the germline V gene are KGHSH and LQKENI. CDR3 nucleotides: TGTGCCAGCTCACCGAGCGGACTTGGTTCACCCCTCCACTTT. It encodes CASSPSGLGSPLHF.

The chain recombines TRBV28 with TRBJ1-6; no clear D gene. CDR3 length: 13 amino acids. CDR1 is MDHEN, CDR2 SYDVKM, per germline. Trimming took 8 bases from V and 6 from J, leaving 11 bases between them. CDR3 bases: TGTGCCAGCCATCTCAGTTTTAATTCACCCCTCCACTTT. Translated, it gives CASHLSFNSPLHF. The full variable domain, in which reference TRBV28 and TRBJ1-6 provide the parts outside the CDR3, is DVKVTQSSRYLVKRTGEKVFLECVQDMDHENMFWYRQDPGLGLRLIYFSYDVKMKEKGDIPEGYSVSREKKERFSLILESASTNQTSMYLCASHLSFNSPLHFGNGTRLTVT.

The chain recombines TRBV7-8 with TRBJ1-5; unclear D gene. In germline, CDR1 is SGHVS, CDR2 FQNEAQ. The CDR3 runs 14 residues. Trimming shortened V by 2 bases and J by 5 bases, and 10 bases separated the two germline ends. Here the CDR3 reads CASSLSKSYQPQHF. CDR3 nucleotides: TGTGCCAGCAGCTTAAGTAAGAGTTATCAGCCCCAGCATTTT.

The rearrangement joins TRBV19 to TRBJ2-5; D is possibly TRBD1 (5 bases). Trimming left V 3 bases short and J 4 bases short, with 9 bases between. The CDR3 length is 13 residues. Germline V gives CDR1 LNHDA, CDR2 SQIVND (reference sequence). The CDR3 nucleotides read TGTGCCAGTAGTATGGGGCAGTTAGAGACCCAGTACTTC. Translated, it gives CASSMGQLETQYF.